This T cell receptor beta chain originates from a study of control samples from healthy donors and cancer patients. The method was immunoSEQ multiplex PCR; TCRdb's version includes in-frame clones alone and lacks a portion of them. The sample shows about 92,000 clones, almost 85% of them seen only once. The CDR3 covers 14 residues. Trimming took off 1 base at V and 2 bases at J, with 6 bases between the two ends. Germline V CDR1 and CDR2: SGHTA, FQGNSA. In this sample, this clone turned up once. This receptor was identified in a woman aged 55-69 years in good health. The chain recombines TRBV7-2 with TRBJ1-5; the D is unclear. The source material was blood. This CDR3 is CASSLVSRNQPQHF. In DNA form, the CDR3 reads TGTGCCAGCAGCTTAGTCAGCCGCAATCAGCCCCAGCATTTT.